A selection of T cell receptor beta chains follows, all from one sample in a study of cytomegalovirus exposure and HLA in healthy donors. TCRdb's table, derived via immunoSEQ multiplex PCR, lists solely in-frame clones and lacks some. Of some 69,000 clones in the sample, nearly 96% are singletons; the top ten hold about 4.5%. Material: PBMCs. These receptors all stem from a woman in her late teens or twenties in good health and CMV-seropositive. The CDR3 runs from the conserved cysteine through the conserved F or W. The order of the fields is clone size, CDR3 length, V gene, J gene, D gene, CDR3 DNA, CDR3 protein. D genes are given only for firm matches. Some rows have no size entry. The others give once, few or many, or a class for an expanded clone.

size: NA
length: 16
V: TRBV5-1
J: TRBJ2-1
D: TRBD1
DNA: TGCGCCAGCAGCTGGCCAGGGGGCAGGGTGGCGAATGAGCAGTTCTTC
CDR3: CASSWPGGRVANEQFF

size: NA
length: 15
V: TRBV30
J: TRBJ2-7
D: TRBD1
DNA: TGTGCCTGGAGTGTCTTAGGGACAGGAAGAAACGAGCAGTACTTC
CDR3: CAWSVLGTGRNEQYF

size: NA
length: 11
V: TRBV28
J: TRBJ2-1
D: NA
DNA: TGTGCCAGCAGTGAGGTGGATGAGCAGTTCTTC
CDR3: CASSEVDEQFF

size: NA
length: 15
V: TRBV2
J: TRBJ1-5
D: TRBD1
DNA: TGTGCCAGCAGGGGCGGACAGGGGGCGGGGCAGCTCCAGCATTTT
CDR3: CASRGGQGAGQLQHF

size: NA
length: 13
V: TRBV29-1
J: TRBJ2-5
D: NA
DNA: TGCAGCGTTGAGCGGACACGCCAAGAGACCCAGTACTTC
CDR3: CSVERTRQETQYF

size: NA
length: 16
V: TRBV28
J: TRBJ2-3
D: NA
DNA: TGTGCCAGCAGTTTAACTAGCTCCGCACGAGCAGATACGCAGTATTTT
CDR3: CASSLTSSARADTQYF

size: NA
length: 15
V: TRBV18
J: TRBJ1-4
D: NA
DNA: TGTGCCAGCTCACCGGTAGGGGCTACTGGCGAAAAACTGTTTTTT
CDR3: CASSPVGATGEKLFF

size: NA
length: 12
V: TRBV6-6
J: TRBJ1-1
D: NA
DNA: TGTGCCAGCAGTTACTCGAGGGATGAAGCTTTCTTT
CDR3: CASSYSRDEAFF

size: NA
length: 17
V: TRBV28
J: TRBJ2-3
D: TRBD2
DNA: TGTGCCAGCAGTTTATTGGGTCGGCTAGCGGGACTAGATACGCAGTATTTT
CDR3: CASSLLGRLAGLDTQYF

size: NA
length: 16
V: TRBV7-9
J: TRBJ2-2
D: TRBD2
DNA: TGTGCCAGCAGCTTCATAGCGGGAGGGCCCCCCGGGGAGCTGTTTTTT
CDR3: CASSFIAGGPPGELFF

size: NA
length: 16
V: TRBV14
J: TRBJ2-3
D: TRBD2
DNA: TGTGCCAGCAGCCCCCAGGCGGGAGTTAGAACAGATACGCAGTATTTT
CDR3: CASSPQAGVRTDTQYF

size: once
length: 15
V: TRBV6-5
J: TRBJ1-2
D: NA
DNA: TGTGCCAGCACCACCATGGGGGGGGGACGGTATGGCTACACCTTC
CDR3: CASTTMGGGRYGYTF

size: NA
length: 13
V: TRBV6-5
J: TRBJ1-2
D: NA
DNA: TGTGCCAGCAGTTTCCCGGGGGACTATGGCTACACCTTC
CDR3: CASSFPGDYGYTF

size: once
length: 15
V: TRBV21-1
J: TRBJ2-1
D: NA
DNA: TGTGCCAGCAGCAAAGTCCCCAGGGGAGACGATGAGCAGTTCTTC
CDR3: CASSKVPRGDDEQFF

size: NA
length: 14
V: TRBV27
J: TRBJ2-7
D: TRBD2
DNA: TGTGCCAGCAGTTTTACTAGCGGGCCCTACGAGCAGTACTTC
CDR3: CASSFTSGPYEQYF

size: few
length: 19
V: TRBV5-8
J: TRBJ2-3
D: NA
DNA: TGTGCCAGCAGCTTGGTCCTGGGTGGTGGAGCGCGGGGCACAGATACGCAGTATTTT
CDR3: CASSLVLGGGARGTDTQYF

size: NA
length: 14
V: TRBV28
J: TRBJ2-7
D: TRBD2
DNA: TGTGCCAGCAGTTTCTCGGGGGGACCTGGAGAGCAGTACTTC
CDR3: CASSFSGGPGEQYF

size: NA
length: 13
V: TRBV5-6
J: TRBJ2-7
D: NA
DNA: TGTGCCAGCAGCCTACAGGGTTTCTACGAGCAGTACTTC
CDR3: CASSLQGFYEQYF

size: NA
length: 13
V: TRBV25-1
J: TRBJ2-7
D: NA
DNA: TGTGCCAGCCACCGACGACTCGAGGGCGAGCAGTACTTC
CDR3: CASHRRLEGEQYF

size: NA
length: 16
V: TRBV28
J: TRBJ2-7
D: TRBD2
DNA: TGTGCCAGCAGCCCCTCGACTAGCGGGAGGGCCGGGGAGCAGTACTTC
CDR3: CASSPSTSGRAGEQYF

size: NA
length: 14
V: TRBV29-1
J: TRBJ2-3
D: NA
DNA: TGCAGCGTTGTTTTCGAGACTCTCACAGATACGCAGTATTTT
CDR3: CSVVFETLTDTQYF

size: NA
length: 14
V: TRBV7-8
J: TRBJ1-5
D: TRBD1
DNA: TGTGCCAGCAGTGAACACGACAGGGCTCAGCCCCAGCATTTT
CDR3: CASSEHDRAQPQHF

size: once
length: 18
V: TRBV7-2
J: TRBJ2-3
D: TRBD2
DNA: TGTGCCAGCAGCTCATCCGGGACTAGCGGGAGGTGGGCAGATACGCAGTATTTT
CDR3: CASSSSGTSGRWADTQYF

size: NA
length: 13
V: TRBV7-8
J: TRBJ2-1
D: NA
DNA: TGTGCCAGCAGCTTAAGAACAAACAATGAGCAGTTCTTC
CDR3: CASSLRTNNEQFF

size: NA
length: 16
V: TRBV28
J: TRBJ2-5
D: TRBD1
DNA: TGTGCCAGCAGTTTAGCGTTGACAGGGGGCTTTGAGACCCAGTACTTC
CDR3: CASSLALTGGFETQYF

size: once
length: 15
V: TRBV6-1
J: TRBJ2-7
D: TRBD1
DNA: TGTGCCAGCAGTGAACCGGGACAGGGGACCTACGAGCAGTACTTC
CDR3: CASSEPGQGTYEQYF

size: NA
length: 14
V: TRBV19
J: TRBJ1-1
D: NA
DNA: TGTGCCAGTAGTATTCCGGACGGACGGGGTGAAGCTTTCTTT
CDR3: CASSIPDGRGEAFF

size: NA
length: 16
V: TRBV28
J: TRBJ2-3
D: TRBD1
DNA: TGTGCCAGCAATTCCCCCCCACAGGGGGCCCCAGATACGCAGTATTTT
CDR3: CASNSPPQGAPDTQYF

size: NA
length: 14
V: TRBV6-1
J: TRBJ2-7
D: TRBD2
DNA: TGTGCCAGCACCGACGGGACTAGCGGCTACGAGCAGTACTTC
CDR3: CASTDGTSGYEQYF

size: few
length: 14
V: TRBV18
J: TRBJ2-1
D: NA
DNA: TGTGCCAGCTCGCCAACAGGGTTCTACAATGAGCAGTTCTTC
CDR3: CASSPTGFYNEQFF

size: NA
length: 12
V: TRBV30
J: TRBJ2-7
D: NA
DNA: TGTGCCTGGAGTAGGGGGGGGGACGAGCAGTACTTC
CDR3: CAWSRGGDEQYF

size: once
length: 16
V: TRBV27
J: TRBJ2-7
D: TRBD1
DNA: TGTGCCAGCAGTTTTTACGGGACAGTCGCTTCCTACGAGCAGTACTTC
CDR3: CASSFYGTVASYEQYF

size: NA
length: 18
V: TRBV5-1
J: TRBJ2-5
D: NA
DNA: TGCGCCAGCAGCTTGGCCCGGACAGGTTGGGGGGCCCAAGAGACCCAGTACTTC
CDR3: CASSLARTGWGAQETQYF

size: NA
length: 13
V: TRBV10-3
J: TRBJ1-5
D: NA
DNA: TGTGCCATCAGTGAAATAGGGGCCCAGCCCCAGCATTTT
CDR3: CAISEIGAQPQHF

size: NA
length: 15
V: TRBV6-5
J: TRBJ2-7
D: NA
DNA: TGTGCCAGCAGCCGAAGGGACTGGGACTCCTACGAGCAGTACTTC
CDR3: CASSRRDWDSYEQYF

size: NA
length: 14
V: TRBV6-5
J: TRBJ2-5
D: TRBD2
DNA: TGTGCCAGCAGTACACTAGCGGGGAAGGGGACCCAGTACTTC
CDR3: CASSTLAGKGTQYF

size: NA
length: 16
V: TRBV7-7
J: TRBJ2-1
D: NA
DNA: TGTGCTAGCAGCTTAGAGGGCCCAGGGGTGGTCAATGAGCAGTTCTTC
CDR3: CASSLEGPGVVNEQFF

size: NA
length: 13
V: TRBV4-1
J: TRBJ1-2
D: NA
DNA: TGCGCCAGCAGCCAAGATCGGAGGGCCGGCTACACCTTC
CDR3: CASSQDRRAGYTF

size: NA
length: 16
V: TRBV14
J: TRBJ2-1
D: NA
DNA: TGTGCCAGCAGCCAAGGCCGCCTAGTGGCTGGCAATGAGCAGTTCTTC
CDR3: CASSQGRLVAGNEQFF